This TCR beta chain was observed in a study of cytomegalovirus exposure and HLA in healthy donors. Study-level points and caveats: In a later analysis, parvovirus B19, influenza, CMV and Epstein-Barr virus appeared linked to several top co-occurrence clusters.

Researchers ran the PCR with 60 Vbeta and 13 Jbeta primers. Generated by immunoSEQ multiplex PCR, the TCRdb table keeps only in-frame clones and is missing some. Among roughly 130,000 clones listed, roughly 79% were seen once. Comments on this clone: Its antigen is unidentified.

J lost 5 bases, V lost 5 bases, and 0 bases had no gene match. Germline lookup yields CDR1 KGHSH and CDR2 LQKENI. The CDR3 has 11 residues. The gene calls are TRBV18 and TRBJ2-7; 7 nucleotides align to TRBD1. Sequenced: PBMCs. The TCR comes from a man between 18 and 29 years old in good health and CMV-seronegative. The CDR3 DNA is TGTGCCAGCTCAGACAGGGACGAGCAGTACTTC. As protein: CASSDRDEQYF. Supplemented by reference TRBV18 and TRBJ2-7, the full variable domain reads NAGVMQNPRHLVRRRGQEARLRCSPMKGHSHVYWYRQLPEEGLKFMVYLQKENIIDESGMPKERFSAEFPKEGPSILRIQQVVRGDSAAYFCASSDRDEQYFGPGTRLTVT.